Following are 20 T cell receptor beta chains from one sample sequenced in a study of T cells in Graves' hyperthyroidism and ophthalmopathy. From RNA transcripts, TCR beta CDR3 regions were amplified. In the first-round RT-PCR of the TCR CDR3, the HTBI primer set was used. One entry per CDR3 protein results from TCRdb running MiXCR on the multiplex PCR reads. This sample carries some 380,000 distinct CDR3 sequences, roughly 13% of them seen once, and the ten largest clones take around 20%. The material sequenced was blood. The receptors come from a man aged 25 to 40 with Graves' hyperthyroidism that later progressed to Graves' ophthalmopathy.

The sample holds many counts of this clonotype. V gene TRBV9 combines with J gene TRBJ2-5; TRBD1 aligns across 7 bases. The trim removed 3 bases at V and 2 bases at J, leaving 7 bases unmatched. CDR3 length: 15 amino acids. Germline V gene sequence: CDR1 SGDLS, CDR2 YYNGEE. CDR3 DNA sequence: TGTGCCAGCAGCGCAGGGGGTGATTATCAAGAGACCCAGTACTTC. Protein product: CASSAGGDYQETQYF.

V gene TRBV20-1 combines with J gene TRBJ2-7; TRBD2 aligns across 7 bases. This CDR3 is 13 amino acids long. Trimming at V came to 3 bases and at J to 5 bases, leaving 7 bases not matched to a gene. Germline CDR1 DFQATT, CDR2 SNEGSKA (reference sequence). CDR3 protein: CSARGRTRNEQYF. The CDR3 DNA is TGCAGTGCTAGGGGTAGGACTAGGAACGAGCAGTACTTC.

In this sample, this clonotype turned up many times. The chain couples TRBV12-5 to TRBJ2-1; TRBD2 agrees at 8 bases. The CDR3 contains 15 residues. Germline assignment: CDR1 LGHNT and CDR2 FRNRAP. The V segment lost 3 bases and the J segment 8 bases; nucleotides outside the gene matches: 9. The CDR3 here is CASGLGAGGLHEQFF. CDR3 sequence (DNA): TGTGCTAGTGGTTTAGGGGCGGGGGGTTTGCATGAGCAGTTCTTC.

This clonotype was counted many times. The CDR3 loop is CASSLDPGVAYNEQFF. CDR3 nucleotide sequence: TGTGCCAGCAGCTTAGATCCGGGGGTCGCCTACAATGAGCAGTTCTTC. V gene TRBV11-2 combines with J gene TRBJ2-1; possible D gene TRBD2, 6 bases. V was pared by 0 bases and J by 2 bases, with 11 bases between. Per the germline V gene, CDR1 is SGHAT and CDR2 is FQNNGV. The length of the CDR3 is 16 residues.

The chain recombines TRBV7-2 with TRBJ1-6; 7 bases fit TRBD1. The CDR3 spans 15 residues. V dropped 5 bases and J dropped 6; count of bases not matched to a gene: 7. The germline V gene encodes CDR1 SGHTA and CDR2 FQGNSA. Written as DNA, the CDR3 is TGTGCCAGCAGCCGTCGGGACAGCTTTAATTCACCCCTCCACTTT. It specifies CASSRRDSFNSPLHF.

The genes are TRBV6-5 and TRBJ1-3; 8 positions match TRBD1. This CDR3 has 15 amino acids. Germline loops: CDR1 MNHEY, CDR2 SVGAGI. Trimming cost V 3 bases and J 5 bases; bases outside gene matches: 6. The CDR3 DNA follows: TGTGCCAGCAGTTATGGACAGGGAGACAGAAACACCATATATTTT. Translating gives CASSYGQGDRNTIYF.

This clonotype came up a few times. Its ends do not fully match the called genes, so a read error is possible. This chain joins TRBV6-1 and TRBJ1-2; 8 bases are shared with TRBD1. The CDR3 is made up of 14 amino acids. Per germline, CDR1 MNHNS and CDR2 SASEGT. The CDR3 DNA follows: TGTGCCAGCAGATCGGACAGGGTGAATTGGGGCTACGCCTTC. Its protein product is CASRSDRVNWGYAF.

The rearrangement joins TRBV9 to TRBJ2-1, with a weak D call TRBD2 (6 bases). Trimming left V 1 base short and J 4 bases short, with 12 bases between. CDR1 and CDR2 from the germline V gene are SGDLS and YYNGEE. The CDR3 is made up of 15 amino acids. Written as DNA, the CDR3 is TGTGCCAGCAGCGTACACCCGGACTATTACAATGAGCAGTTCTTC. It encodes CASSVHPDYYNEQFF.

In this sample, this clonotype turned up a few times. In nucleotides, the CDR3 is TGCAGCGTGCGCCGAGGGGAGGACACCGGGGAGCTGTTTTTT. Its translation: CSVRRGEDTGELFF. The chain is built from TRBV29-1 and TRBJ2-2; D is perhaps TRBD2 (6 bases). V gave up 6 bases and J gave up 3 bases, with 14 bases separating them. This CDR3 has 14 amino acids. Germline-derived CDR1 and CDR2 are SQVTM and ANQGSEA.

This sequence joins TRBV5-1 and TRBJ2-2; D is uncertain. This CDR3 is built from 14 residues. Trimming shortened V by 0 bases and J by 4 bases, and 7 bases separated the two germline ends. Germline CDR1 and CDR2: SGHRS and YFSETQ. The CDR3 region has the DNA TGCGCCAGCAGCTTGGCGGCCTCCACCGGGGAGCTGTTTTTT. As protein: CASSLAASTGELFF.

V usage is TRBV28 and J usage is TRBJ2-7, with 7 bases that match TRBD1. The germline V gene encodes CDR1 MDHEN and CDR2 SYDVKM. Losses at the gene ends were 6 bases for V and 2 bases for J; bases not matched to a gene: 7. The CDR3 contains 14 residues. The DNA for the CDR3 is TGTGCCAGCAGGAAAATAGACAGGGCCTACGAGCAGTACTTC. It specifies CASRKIDRAYEQYF.

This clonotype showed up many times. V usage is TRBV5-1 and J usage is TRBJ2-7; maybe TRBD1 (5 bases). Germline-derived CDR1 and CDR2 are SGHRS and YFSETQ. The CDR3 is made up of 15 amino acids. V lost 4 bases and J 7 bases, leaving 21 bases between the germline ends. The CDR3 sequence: CASSPQGTGVGEQYF. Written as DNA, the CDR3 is TGCGCCAGCAGCCCTCAAGGAACAGGAGTGGGGGAGCAGTACTTC. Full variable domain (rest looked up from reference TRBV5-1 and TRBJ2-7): KAGVTQTPRYLIKTRGQQVTLSCSPISGHRSVSWYQQTPGQGLQFLFEYFSETQRNKGNFPGRFSGRQFSNSRSEMNVSTLELGDSALYLCASSPQGTGVGEQYFGPGTRLTVT.

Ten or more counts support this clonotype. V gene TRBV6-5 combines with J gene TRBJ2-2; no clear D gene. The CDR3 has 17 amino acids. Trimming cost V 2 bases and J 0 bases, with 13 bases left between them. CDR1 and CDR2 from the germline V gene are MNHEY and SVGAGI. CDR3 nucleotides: TGTGCCAGCAGTTACGGCCTTACTTTCGCGAACACCGGGGAGCTGTTTTTT. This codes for CASSYGLTFANTGELFF.

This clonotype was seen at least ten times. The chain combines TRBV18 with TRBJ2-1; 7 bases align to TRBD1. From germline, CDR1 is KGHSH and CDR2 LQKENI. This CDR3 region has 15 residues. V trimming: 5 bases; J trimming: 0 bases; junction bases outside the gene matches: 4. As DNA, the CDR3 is TGTGCCAGCTCATTGGGACAGAACTCCTACAATGAGCAGTTCTTC. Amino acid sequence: CASSLGQNSYNEQFF.

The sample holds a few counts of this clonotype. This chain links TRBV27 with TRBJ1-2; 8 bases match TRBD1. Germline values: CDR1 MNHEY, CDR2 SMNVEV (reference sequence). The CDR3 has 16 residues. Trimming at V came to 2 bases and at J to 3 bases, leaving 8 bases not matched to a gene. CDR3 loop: CASSLEAGGQHYGYTF. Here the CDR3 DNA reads TGTGCCAGCAGTTTAGAGGCAGGGGGCCAACACTATGGCTACACCTTC.

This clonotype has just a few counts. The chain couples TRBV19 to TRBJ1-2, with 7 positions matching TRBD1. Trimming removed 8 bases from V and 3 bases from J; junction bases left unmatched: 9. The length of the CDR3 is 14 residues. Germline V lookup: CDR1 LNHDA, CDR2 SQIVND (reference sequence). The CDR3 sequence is CASCPGTDDYGYTF. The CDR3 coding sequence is TGTGCCAGTTGCCCCGGGACAGACGACTATGGCTACACCTTC.

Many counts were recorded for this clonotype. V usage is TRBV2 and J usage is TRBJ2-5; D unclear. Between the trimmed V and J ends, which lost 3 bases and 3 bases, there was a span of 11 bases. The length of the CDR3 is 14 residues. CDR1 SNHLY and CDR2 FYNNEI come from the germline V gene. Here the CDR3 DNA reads TGTGCCAGCAGTGATGTGCCTTATAAAGAGACCCAGTACTTC. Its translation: CASSDVPYKETQYF.

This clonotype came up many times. CDR3: CASSLALTDGYTF. As DNA, the CDR3 is TGTGCCAGCAGTTTGGCGCTCACAGATGGCTACACCTTC. V is TRBV12-3 or TRBV12-4 and J is TRBJ1-2; D gene unclear. V was cut by 3 bases and J by 6 bases, with 11 bases left in between. CDR3 size: 13 residues.

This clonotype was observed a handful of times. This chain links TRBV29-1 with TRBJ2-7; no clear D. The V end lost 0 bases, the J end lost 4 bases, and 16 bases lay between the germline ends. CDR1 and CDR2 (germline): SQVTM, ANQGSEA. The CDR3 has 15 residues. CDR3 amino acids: CSVEEMAPKGYEQYF. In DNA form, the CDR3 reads TGCAGCGTTGAAGAAATGGCCCCGAAAGGGTACGAGCAGTACTTC.

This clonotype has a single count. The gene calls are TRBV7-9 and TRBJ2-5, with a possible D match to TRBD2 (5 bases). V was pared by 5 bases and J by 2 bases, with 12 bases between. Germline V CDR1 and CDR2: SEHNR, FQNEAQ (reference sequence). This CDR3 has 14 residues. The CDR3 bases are TGTGCCAGCAGCCGGGCGGGCGCACAAGAGACCCAGTACTTC. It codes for CASSRAGAQETQYF. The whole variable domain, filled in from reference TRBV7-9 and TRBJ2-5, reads DTGVSQNPRHKITKRGQNVTFRCDPISEHNRLYWYRQTLGQGPEFLTYFQNEAQLEKSRLLSDRFSAERPKGSFSTLEIQRTEQGDSAMYLCASSRAGAQETQYFGPGTRLLVL.